The 14 T cell receptor beta chains below were found in one sample sequenced in a study of control samples from healthy donors and cancer patients. The data were produced by immunoSEQ multiplex PCR, yet TCRdb's version contains in-frame clones alone and is incomplete. Of approximately 130,000 clones detected, around 92% appear once; the ten largest clones hold 40%. Sequenced: blood. The receptors were sampled from a man aged 45-60 years in good health.

This sequence joins TRBV6-5 and TRBJ2-5; unclear D gene. Germline-derived CDR1 and CDR2 are MNHEY and SVGAGI. Trimming removed 5 bases from V and 2 bases from J, with 12 bases in between. The CDR3 spans 14 residues. Here the CDR3 DNA reads TGTGCCAGCAGTAGGTCCCGGCTACAAGAGACCCAGTACTTC. It codes for CASSRSRLQETQYF.

The chain recombines TRBV7-6 with TRBJ2-1; 9 bases agree with TRBD2. CDR3 length: 16 amino acids. V shed 5 bases and J 5 bases; nucleotides not matched to a gene: 10. Germline V gives CDR1 SGHVS, CDR2 FNYEAQ. The CDR3 DNA reads TGTGCCAGCAGCCCCGCCGGGACTAGCTTCAACAATGAGCAGTTCTTC. As protein: CASSPAGTSFNNEQFF.

This rearrangement joins TRBV19 to TRBJ1-1; no clear D gene. The CDR3 has 14 amino acids. Germline CDR1 is LNHDA and CDR2 is SQIVND (reference sequence). The V gene lost 4 bases and the J gene lost 4 bases, with 13 bases spanning the gap. The DNA for the CDR3 is TGTGCCAGTAGTAAGGCATGGGATGGCACTGAAGCTTTCTTT. It codes for CASSKAWDGTEAFF.

This chain connects TRBV6-5 to TRBJ1-2; D remains ambiguous. Trimming stripped 8 bases from V and 5 bases from J, with 15 bases between. CDR3 size: 13 residues. Germline CDR1 MNHEY, CDR2 SVGAGI. The CDR3 coding sequence is TGTGCCAGCTCGATTGACTTGGGGTATGGCTACACCTTC. It translates to CASSIDLGYGYTF.

This clone was detected only a few times. The chain employs TRBV6-4 and TRBJ2-1; TRBD2 matches 10 bases. J was trimmed by 4 bases and V by 2 bases; bases with no gene match: 2. This CDR3 is built from 15 residues. Germline CDR1 reads MRHNA; CDR2 reads SNTAGT. As DNA, the CDR3 is TGTGCCAGCAGTGACACTAGCGGGGATTACAATGAGCAGTTCTTC. Protein sequence: CASSDTSGDYNEQFF.

A single count supports this clone. The chain joins TRBV6-5 to TRBJ1-5; TRBD1 matches at 9 bases. The CDR3 is 15 amino acids. CDR1 MNHEY and CDR2 SVGAGI come from the germline V gene. V lost 5 bases and J lost 3; bases outside the gene matches: 5. CDR3 in amino acids: CASSLGQGYNQPQHF. CDR3 nucleotides: TGTGCCAGCAGTCTCGGACAGGGGTACAATCAGCCCCAGCATTTT.

This chain links TRBV11-2 with TRBJ1-3; 7 nucleotides agree with TRBD1. V shed 5 bases and J 7 bases; nucleotides not matched to a gene: 14. Germline assignment: CDR1 SGHAT and CDR2 FQNNGV. The CDR3 runs to 16 residues. CDR3 amino acids: CASSPYPDRVINTIYF. The CDR3 nucleotides are TGTGCCAGCAGCCCCTACCCCGACAGGGTTATCAACACCATATATTTT. Full variable domain (remainder filled in from reference TRBV11-2 and TRBJ1-3): EAGVAQSPRYKIIEKRQSVAFWCNPISGHATLYWYQQILGQGPKLLIQFQNNGVVDDSQLPKDRFSAERLKGVDSTLKIQPAKLEDSAVYLCASSPYPDRVINTIYFGEGSWLTVV.

The J gene is TRBJ1-1, the V gene TRBV6-5; 8 nucleotides match TRBD1. This CDR3 is 15 amino acids long. The trim removed 7 bases at V and 6 bases at J, leaving 13 bases unmatched. Germline assignment: CDR1 MNHEY and CDR2 SVGAGI. The CDR3 DNA sequence: TGTGCCAGCAAGGACAGGGCCGCGATAACCGCTGAAGCTTTCTTT. It translates to CASKDRAAITAEAFF.

For the CDR3, the DNA is TGTGCCAGCAGCTGGGGGGGAGGAAGGGCCCGTCAGCCCCAGCATTTT. It codes for CASSWGGGRARQPQHF. This chain uses TRBV7-2 with TRBJ1-5, with D perhaps TRBD1 (5 bases). The V gene's germline CDR1 is SGHTA and CDR2 FQGNSA. Trimming shortened V by 4 bases and J by 6 bases, and 19 bases separated the two germline ends. The CDR3 has 16 amino acids.

This clone is deemed medium-sized. This chain uses TRBV7-9 with TRBJ1-1; D is unresolved. Per the germline V gene, CDR1 is SEHNR and CDR2 is FQNEAQ (reference sequence). V was pared by 2 bases and J by 5 bases, with 15 bases between. This CDR3 region has 15 residues. CDR3 in amino acids: CASSLSSFRGTEAFF. The CDR3 nucleotides read TGTGCCAGCAGCTTAAGTTCGTTTCGAGGAACTGAAGCTTTCTTT.

The chain carries TRBV4-1 and TRBJ1-1; D is uncertain. The CDR3 runs to 13 residues. CDR1 MGHRA and CDR2 YSYEKL come from the germline V gene. V was clipped by 1 base and J by 0 bases, with 3 bases between them. The CDR3 sequence: CASSQVMNTEAFF. CDR3 nucleotides: TGCGCCAGCAGCCAAGTGATGAACACTGAAGCTTTCTTT.

Within the sample, this clone is medium-sized (0.01 to 0.1%). The rearrangement uses TRBV5-6 and TRBJ1-1, with D unclear. The CDR3 has 14 residues. Trimming shortened V by 7 bases and J by 3 bases, and 16 bases separated the two germline ends. Germline V gives CDR1 SGHDT, CDR2 YYEEEE. The DNA of the CDR3 is TGTGCCAGCCACGTTGGGGTTGGGGACACTGAAGCTTTCTTT. Translation: CASHVGVGDTEAFF.

This clone was observed once. The V gene is TRBV27, the J gene TRBJ1-6, with D perhaps TRBD1 (6 bases). V was trimmed by 3 bases and J by 6 bases, leaving 9 bases between them. The germline V gene has CDR1 MNHEY and CDR2 SMNVEV (reference sequence). The CDR3 length is 14 residues. In DNA form, the CDR3 reads TGTGCCAGCAGTTTCTCCAGGGGTAATTCACCCCTCCACTTT. Protein sequence: CASSFSRGNSPLHF.

Notes on this clone: A much larger clone differs by one base, so this may be a read error. Other DNA sequences in this specimen translate into the identical CDR3. The chain links TRBV2 to TRBJ1-2; TRBD1 might be the D (5 bases). In germline, CDR1 is SNHLY, CDR2 FYNNEI. V was shortened by 6 bases and J by 4 bases, with 18 bases between the two germline ends. CDR3 size: 15 residues. Here the CDR3 DNA reads TGTGCCAGCAGCGTGAATTGGGGCAACGGCTATGGCTACACCTTC. Translation: CASSVNWGNGYGYTF.